These T cell receptor beta chains were read from a single sample in a study of cytomegalovirus exposure and HLA in healthy donors. Using immunoSEQ multiplex PCR, the repertoire was profiled, and TCRdb retains in-frame clones only, with some absent. In the table there are about 150,000 clones, about two thirds of which are singletons. Sample: PBMCs. The receptors stem from a man aged 35-49 years in good health and CMV-seronegative. CDR3s include the opening cysteine and the closing phenylalanine or tryptophan. A D gene is named only where the DNA matches it firmly. Some rows have no size entry. The others give once, few or many, or a class for an expanded clone.

>TRBJ2-7|TRBV30|TRBD2|NA
CAWSELAGGPRLYEQYF
TGTGCCTGGAGTGAACTAGCGGGAGGGCCAAGACTATACGAGCAGTACTTC
>TRBJ2-2|TRBV27|TRBD1|NA
CASSLGTGGSGELFF
TGTGCCAGCAGTTTGGGGACAGGGGGCTCCGGGGAGCTGTTTTTT
>TRBJ1-1|TRBV27|TRBD1|NA
CASSFSQGANTEAFF
TGTGCCAGCAGTTTCTCACAGGGGGCGAACACTGAAGCTTTCTTT
>TRBJ2-7|TRBV7-9|NA|few
CASSSEVGGGGKYEQYF
TGTGCCAGCAGCTCCGAGGTTGGGGGGGGCGGAAAATACGAGCAGTACTTC
>TRBJ1-3|TRBV28|NA|few
CASSPTGSGNTIYF
TGTGCCAGCAGTCCCACAGGAAGTGGAAACACCATATATTTT
>TRBJ2-2|TRBV9|NA|NA
CASSVDSVNTGELFF
TGTGCCAGCAGCGTAGATAGCGTGAACACCGGGGAGCTGTTTTTT
>TRBJ1-1|TRBV6-5|NA|NA
CASSYGQGNTEAFF
TGTGCCAGCAGTTACGGTCAGGGTAACACTGAAGCTTTCTTT
>TRBJ2-4|TRBV5-1|NA|NA
CASSPPGNIQYF
TGCGCCAGCAGCCCCCCCGGGAACATTCAGTACTTC
>TRBJ2-1|TRBV7-7|TRBD2|NA
CASSVSGTNNEQFF
TGTGCCAGCAGTGTTAGCGGGACCAACAATGAGCAGTTCTTC
>TRBJ2-7|TRBV6-5|TRBD2|NA
CASSYSARGAAGEQYF
TGTGCCAGCAGTTACTCGGCTAGAGGAGCAGCGGGGGAGCAGTACTTC
>TRBJ1-2|TRBV5-4|NA|NA
CASSLDGQPYGYTF
TGTGCCAGCAGCTTGGATGGACAGCCCTATGGCTACACCTTC
>TRBJ2-7|TRBV19|NA|NA
CASSLTDTYEQYF
TGTGCCAGTAGTCTTACAGATACCTACGAGCAGTACTTC
>TRBJ1-2|TRBV5-6|NA|NA
CASSLVGDRLDGGYTF
TGTGCCAGCAGCTTGGTCGGGGATCGCCTTGACGGTGGCTACACCTTC
>TRBJ1-1|TRBV2|NA|NA
CASTVETGTEAFF
TGTGCCAGCACGGTGGAGACTGGGACTGAAGCTTTCTTT
>TRBJ2-1|TRBV10-3|TRBD2|NA
CAISRRGGDNEQFF
TGTGCCATCAGCAGGCGGGGAGGGGACAATGAGCAGTTCTTC
>TRBJ1-4|TRBV15|NA|few
CATSSLGTTGGREKLFF
TGTGCCACCAGCAGCCTGGGGACGACGGGAGGAAGGGAAAAACTGTTTTTT
>TRBJ1-2|TRBV19|NA|NA
CASSRTGGYSNYGYTF
TGTGCCAGTAGTCGAACAGGCGGATACTCGAACTATGGCTACACCTTC
>TRBJ2-7|TRBV4-2|NA|NA
CASSKTGLQGREQYF
TGTGCCAGCAGCAAGACCGGGCTCCAGGGTCGGGAGCAGTACTTC
>TRBJ2-2|TRBV2|NA|NA
CASSVQGANTGELFF
TGTGCCAGCAGTGTACAGGGAGCGAACACCGGGGAGCTGTTTTTT
>TRBJ1-5|TRBV6-1|TRBD1|NA
CASSGGQPQNF
TGTGCCAGCAGCGGGGGACAGCCCCAGAATTTT
>TRBJ2-3|TRBV9|TRBD2|few
CASSVGASGHTDTQYF
TGTGCCAGCAGCGTAGGGGCTAGCGGACACACAGATACGCAGTATTTT
>TRBJ2-3|TRBV30|NA|NA
CAWSQGSTDTQYF
TGTGCCTGGTCTCAGGGAAGCACAGATACGCAGTATTTT
>TRBJ1-2|TRBV5-1|NA|NA
CASSLDAGSFAHYGYTF
TGCGCCAGCAGCTTGGATGCAGGGTCTTTTGCTCACTATGGCTACACCTTC
>TRBJ1-2|TRBV4-1|TRBD1|NA
CASSPYTGGSNYGYTF
TGCGCCAGCAGCCCGTATACAGGGGGCAGTAACTATGGCTACACCTTC
>TRBJ2-7|TRBV6-5|TRBD2|NA
CASTPLADGGYEQYF
TGTGCCAGCACCCCCCTAGCGGATGGGGGTTACGAGCAGTACTTC
>TRBJ2-7|TRBV5-5|NA|NA
CASSSAAGRDEQYF
TGTGCCAGCAGCTCGGCGGCGGGACGTGACGAGCAGTACTTC
>TRBJ2-1|TRBV4-3|TRBD2|NA
CASSQDFSGRVYNEQFF
TGCGCCAGCAGCCAAGATTTCAGCGGGAGGGTGTACAATGAGCAGTTCTTC
>TRBJ1-2|TRBV5-1|NA|NA
CASSPGTFAHYGYTF
TGCGCCAGCAGCCCGGGGACTTTCGCCCACTATGGCTACACCTTC
>TRBJ2-7|TRBV6-5|TRBD2|NA
CASSQRTSGDYEQYF
TGTGCCAGCAGTCAGAGGACTAGCGGGGACTACGAGCAGTACTTC
>TRBJ2-3|TRBV15|NA|few
CATEGESTDTQYF
TGTGCCACCGAGGGGGAGAGCACAGATACGCAGTATTTT
>TRBJ1-2|TRBV5-1|TRBD1|NA
CASSGDDRGYGYTF
TGCGCCAGCAGCGGGGACGACAGGGGGTATGGCTACACCTTC
>TRBJ2-1|TRBV27|NA|NA
CASSSNRVGEQFF
TGTGCCAGCAGTTCAAACAGGGTAGGTGAGCAGTTCTTC
>TRBJ2-7|TRBV27|TRBD1|few
CASSPQGVEYEQYF
TGTGCCAGCAGTCCACAGGGGGTCGAATACGAGCAGTACTTC
>TRBJ2-7|TRBV7-2|NA|NA
CASMTGTAISYEQYF
TGTGCCAGCATGACCGGGACTGCTATCTCCTACGAGCAGTACTTC
>TRBJ2-3|TRBV28|NA|once
CASTPLGTRTDTQYF
TGTGCCAGCACTCCTTTAGGGACTCGCACAGATACGCAGTATTTT
>TRBJ1-6|TRBV25-1|NA|NA
CASANSRDSPLHF
TGTGCCAGCGCTAATAGCAGGGATTCACCCCTCCACTTT
>TRBJ1-1|TRBV9|NA|NA
CASSVGGDTEAFF
TGTGCCAGCAGCGTGGGGGGGGACACTGAAGCTTTCTTT
>TRBJ2-2|TRBV13|TRBD1|once
CASSLVGTGNTGELFF
TGTGCCAGCAGCTTAGTTGGGACAGGGAACACCGGGGAGCTGTTTTTT
>TRBJ2-1|TRBV5-1|TRBD2|few
CASSPGTSGRIGEQFF
TGCGCCAGCAGCCCGGGGACTAGCGGGAGGATAGGTGAGCAGTTCTTC
>TRBJ1-6|TRBV10-2|NA|NA
CASRTSQGIGSPLHF
TGCGCCAGCAGAACCAGCCAGGGTATAGGTTCACCCCTCCACTTT